A selection of T cell receptor beta chains follows, all from one sample in a study of identifying expanded T cells in peripheral blood. Using immunoSEQ multiplex PCR, the repertoire was profiled, and TCRdb retains in-frame clones only, with some absent. Found here are tens of thousands of clones, 65% to 85% of them singletons; the top ten hold around a fifth. Material: blood. All receptors come from a person aged 18 to 69 in good health. Each CDR3 is given with its conserved first and last residue. A D gene is named only where the DNA matches it firmly. Not all rows give a size; the values are once, few, many and, for expanded clones, a class.

>.|.|TRBJ1-1|TRBV4-3
CASSQDKGGPEAFF
TGCGCCAGCAGCCAAGATAAAGGGGGGCCGGAAGCTTTCTTT
>.|.|TRBJ1-1|TRBV7-2
CASSFGRVLTEAFF
TGTGCCAGCAGCTTCGGGAGGGTCTTGACTGAAGCTTTCTTT
>.|.|TRBJ1-1|TRBV4-1
CASSQDYQGVNTEAFF
TGCGCCAGCAGCCAAGATTATCAGGGCGTAAACACTGAAGCTTTCTTT
>once|TRBD1|TRBJ1-3|TRBV15
CATSRGQGADGNTIYF
TGTGCCACCAGCAGAGGACAGGGGGCGGACGGAAACACCATATATTTT
>.|.|TRBJ2-3|TRBV2
CASSGGTDTQYF
TGTGCCAGCAGCGGGGGTACAGATACGCAGTATTTT
>.|TRBD1|TRBJ2-2|TRBV9
CASSVSRTGGVAGELFF
TGTGCCAGCAGCGTAAGTCGGACAGGGGGAGTGGCCGGGGAGCTGTTTTTT
>.|.|TRBJ2-4|TRBV9
CASSVAASKNIQYF
TGTGCCAGCAGCGTAGCGGCGTCTAAAAACATTCAGTACTTC
>few|.|TRBJ2-1|TRBV13
CASSLGASSSYNEQFF
TGTGCCAGCAGCTTAGGGGCTAGTAGCTCCTACAATGAGCAGTTCTTC
>.|TRBD2|TRBJ2-1|TRBV28
CASSFWREARGEQFF
TGTGCCAGCAGTTTTTGGCGGGAGGCCCGAGGTGAGCAGTTCTTC
>.|TRBD1|TRBJ1-3|TRBV10-3
CAISEPGQGFGNTIYF
TGTGCCATCAGTGAGCCAGGACAGGGATTCGGAAACACCATATATTTT
>.|.|TRBJ2-7|TRBV6-5
CASSYGAANEQYF
TGTGCCAGCAGTTATGGCGCAGCGAACGAGCAGTACTTC
>.|TRBD1|TRBJ2-7|TRBV4-1
CASSQLVLTGINEQYF
TGCGCCAGCAGCCAATTGGTGTTGACAGGGATCAACGAGCAGTACTTC
>.|.|TRBJ2-5|TRBV7-2
CASRWGAGEETQYF
TGTGCCAGCAGGTGGGGGGCAGGTGAAGAGACCCAGTACTTC
>.|.|TRBJ1-1|TRBV19
CASSSPSRTGLENTEAFF
TGTGCCAGTAGTTCTCCCTCCCGGACCGGACTAGAGAACACTGAAGCTTTCTTT
>.|.|TRBJ2-3|TRBV6-1
CASSEPGVADTQYF
TGTGCCAGCAGTGAACCGGGAGTCGCAGATACGCAGTATTTT
>.|TRBD2|TRBJ2-7|TRBV28
CASSPSLAGGAYEQYF
TGTGCCAGCAGTCCCAGTTTAGCGGGTGGGGCCTACGAGCAGTACTTC
>.|TRBD2|TRBJ2-5|TRBV7-2
CASSLSGSVETQYF
TGTGCCAGCAGCTTGAGCGGGAGTGTAGAGACCCAGTACTTC
>.|.|TRBJ2-6|TRBV19
CATEERQGGRGANVLTF
TGTGCCACCGAGGAAAGGCAGGGGGGAAGAGGGGCCAACGTCCTGACTTTC
>.|TRBD1|TRBJ1-3|TRBV5-1
CASSFSLPGTGGSGNTIYF
TGCGCCAGCAGCTTTTCGCTTCCCGGGACAGGGGGTTCTGGAAACACCATATATTTT
>.|.|TRBJ1-1|TRBV10-3
CATQGLNTEAFF
TGTGCCACCCAGGGGCTTAACACTGAAGCTTTCTTT
>.|TRBD1|TRBJ2-5|TRBV4-2
CASSQGVRDRGQTQYF
TGTGCCAGCAGCCAAGGAGTAAGGGACAGGGGTCAGACCCAGTACTTC
>once|.|TRBJ1-4|TRBV9
CASSVEEGYNEKLFF
TGTGCCAGCAGCGTAGAGGAGGGGTATAATGAAAAACTGTTTTTT
>.|TRBD2|TRBJ2-3|TRBV10-3
CAISESGLAEGSDTQYF
TGTGCCATCAGTGAGTCGGGACTAGCGGAGGGGTCAGATACGCAGTATTTT
>.|.|TRBJ1-5|TRBV19
CASSQEGSNQPQHF
TGTGCCAGTAGTCAGGAGGGAAGCAATCAGCCCCAGCATTTT
>.|TRBD2|TRBJ2-1|TRBV4-3
CASANREGYNEQFF
TGCGCCAGCGCCAATCGGGAGGGCTACAATGAGCAGTTCTTC
>.|TRBD2|TRBJ2-7|TRBV27
CASSLEREFREQYF
TGTGCCAGCAGTCTCGAGCGGGAGTTTCGGGAGCAGTACTTC
>.|.|TRBJ2-1|TRBV7-2
CASSLVVAPQTPFF
TGTGCCAGCAGCTTAGTTGTCGCACCCCAAACACCGTTCTTC
>.|TRBD1|TRBJ1-2|TRBV5-1
CASSVYRDSPSGYTF
TGCGCCAGCAGCGTATACCGGGACAGCCCTTCGGGCTACACCTTC
>.|TRBD1|TRBJ1-5|TRBV25-1
CASSVGTGGPQPQHF
TGTGCCAGCAGTGTCGGGACAGGGGGCCCCCAGCCCCAGCATTTT
>.|.|TRBJ2-7|TRBV2
CASSDWEYEQYF
TGTGCCAGCAGTGACTGGGAGTACGAGCAGTACTTC
>.|.|TRBJ1-3|TRBV18
CASSLGSGNTIYF
TGTGCCAGCTCACTGGGCTCTGGAAACACCATATATTTT
>.|.|TRBJ1-2|TRBV4-3
CASKPVREKDYGYTF
TGCGCCAGCAAACCGGTCAGGGAGAAGGACTATGGCTACACCTTC
>.|TRBD2|TRBJ2-3|TRBV28
CASSFPSGLAGSSNTQYF
TGTGCCAGCAGTTTCCCTTCGGGACTAGCGGGAAGTAGTAATACGCAGTATTTT
>.|.|TRBJ2-1|TRBV7-2
CASSLAQGSHYNEQFF
TGTGCCAGCAGCTTAGCCCAGGGGAGTCACTACAATGAGCAGTTCTTC
>.|.|TRBJ2-7|TRBV6-4
CAVDFFGEQYF
TGTGCCGTAGACTTCTTCGGCGAGCAGTACTTC
>.|.|TRBJ1-4|TRBV18
CASSTISATNEKLFF
TGTGCCAGCTCAACCATTTCTGCAACTAATGAAAAACTGTTTTTT
>.|.|TRBJ2-3|TRBV5-8
CASSLLDGLSTDTQYF
TGTGCCAGCAGCTTGTTGGATGGGTTGAGCACAGATACGCAGTATTTT
>few|.|TRBJ2-5|TRBV21-1
CASSKDLAGKVQETQYF
TGTGCCAGCAGCAAAGATCTAGCGGGAAAAGTCCAAGAGACCCAGTACTTC
>.|TRBD2|TRBJ2-7|TRBV7-9
CASSSRREGTYYEQYF
TGTGCCAGCAGCTCCCGACGGGAGGGGACTTACTACGAGCAGTACTTC
>.|TRBD2|TRBJ2-1|TRBV27
CASSIGPLGLAGANKANEQFF
TGTGCCAGCAGTATAGGCCCACTAGGACTAGCGGGTGCAAATAAAGCGAATGAGCAGTTCTTC
>.|.|TRBJ2-3|TRBV13
CASSLEGDTDTQYF
TGTGCCAGCAGCTTAGAGGGTGACACAGATACGCAGTATTTT
>.|TRBD1|TRBJ2-1|TRBV27
CASSGPQGAAPYNEQFF
TGTGCCAGCAGTGGTCCACAGGGGGCGGCGCCTTACAATGAGCAGTTCTTC
>.|TRBD2|TRBJ2-7|TRBV5-4
CASSLAVAGGGHEQYF
TGTGCCAGCAGCTTGGCCGTAGCGGGGGGCGGCCACGAGCAGTACTTC
>.|.|TRBJ1-1|TRBV5-5
CASSLEGGEAFF
TGTGCCAGCAGCCTAGAAGGGGGTGAAGCTTTCTTT
>.|.|TRBJ2-1|TRBV5-1
CASSVGIGPTRSHEQFF
TGCGCCAGCAGCGTGGGGATCGGCCCCACTCGTTCTCATGAGCAGTTCTTC
>.|.|TRBJ2-5|TRBV18
CASSPMTAGGETQYF
TGTGCCAGCTCACCAATGACGGCAGGTGGGGAGACCCAGTACTTC
>.|TRBD1|TRBJ1-1|TRBV7-9
CASSSAGGTEAFF
TGTGCCAGCAGCTCGGCAGGGGGCACTGAAGCTTTCTTT
>once|.|TRBJ2-5|TRBV5-1
CASSLVAGLETQYF
TGCGCCAGCAGCTTGGTGGCGGGGCTAGAGACCCAGTACTTC
>.|TRBD2|TRBJ2-1|TRBV5-1
CASSLAVLAGGEQFF
TGCGCCAGCAGCTTGGCCGTCCTAGCGGGAGGTGAGCAGTTCTTC